This TCR beta chain was sequenced for a study of OX40 agonist ivuxolimab in advanced cancers. In terms of the full investigation: Ivuxolimab was a fully human IgG2 agonistic monoclonal antibody targeting the costimulatory receptor OX40 (CD134). Among the 50 to 55 dose-escalation patients, 19 had hepatocellular carcinoma, 15 or so melanoma, 9 renal cell carcinoma and 9 head and neck cancer. Prior anti-PD-1, anti-PD-L1 or anti-CTLA-4 therapy was permitted, and checkpoint inhibitors had been received by roughly 42% of dose-escalation patients. In the dose-escalation cohort, more than 75% of patients were male, and the mean age was approximately 60 years, with a range of roughly 20 to 85. The paper reports the monotherapy dose-escalation portion (N of about 50 patients) of the phase I ivuxolimab trial. Partial responses occurred in three dose-escalation patients, of whom one had hepatocellular carcinoma and two had cutaneous melanoma. The point of sequencing TCRbeta in the periphery was to test whether ivuxolimab changed TCR sequence diversity and drove clonal T-cell expansion. Intravenous ivuxolimab was administered to patients every 2 weeks at six dose levels: 0.01, 0.1, 0.3, 1.5, 3 and 10 mg/kg. Overall results and qualifications from the work: At doses of 0.1 to 3.0 mg/kg, clonal expansion of both CD4+ and CD8+ T cells in blood was seen between baseline and week 6. Low levels of normalized T-cell clonal expansion were also seen in some nonresponding patients. After ivuxolimab, expanded clones were on average more numerous among CD8+ T cells than among CD4+ T cells. Which antigens the clonally expanded peripheral T cells were specific for was not determined. In partial responders in the 0.1-3.0 mg/kg groups, normalized peripheral clonal expansion was found to be among the lowest, especially among CD8+ T cells.

Genomic DNA was isolated from the sorted cells so that the TCRbeta CDR3 region could be sequenced. TCRbeta CDR3 regions were sequenced using the immunoSEQ Assay. TCRdb's version of the immuneACCESS table is confined to in-frame rearrangements and falls short of the full clone set. An unresolved V gene accounts for under half of the shortfall where checked; the remainder is of unknown origin. For this sample there are fewer than 60,000 clones; approximately 79% appear just once. The ten largest clones capture 3.5% to 4.5% of the sample. Of note for this clone: No cognate antigen has been identified for it. The input lacks base qualities; no much larger clone sits a single base away.

Patients with a history of autoimmune disease or receiving systemic immunosuppression were excluded from the trial. Peripheral blood for TCR sequencing was collected from all dose cohorts at baseline, on cycle 4 day 1, and on cycle 7 day 1. Samples were obtained from an open-label, multicenter, first-in-human phase I dose-escalation trial of ivuxolimab. Adults with locally advanced or metastatic head and neck squamous cell, hepatocellular, melanoma or renal cell carcinoma were enrolled in the trial. Before TCR sequencing, CD4+ T cells and CD8+ T cells were sorted from peripheral blood as separate populations. The cysteine opens and the phenylalanine closes a CDR3 of 16 amino acids. Left in the record is the CDR3 DNA by itself, 48 bases read in frame from the first base. Trimming at the junction amounts to 5 bases on V and 2 bases on J, and the germline ends lie 19 bases apart. The germline V gene gives CDR1 as SGHTA and CDR2 as FQGNSA.

The source was CD4+ or CD8+ T cells sorted from blood, collected in a trial of the OX40 agonist ivuxolimab. The chain is encoded by TRBV7-2 joined to TRBJ2-7, with the D segment possibly TRBD1 or TRBD2, each aligning over 5 bases. The sequence was collected from an adult with an advanced solid tumor such as melanoma, head and neck, liver or kidney cancer. This receptor has the CDR3 CASSVAGTQNAYEQYF. DNA sequence: TGTGCCAGCAGCGTGGCCGGGACCCAGAACGCCTACGAGCAGTACTTC.